This T cell receptor (beta chain) was retrieved from a study of blood T cell repertoires in COVID-19. As for the study in general: The origin of the acute and convalescent COVID-19 samples was the United States, Italy and Spain. PBMCs, B-cell-depleted T cells, or T cells were the source of the cDNA or gDNA that made up the material.

The CDR3 totals 11 residues, both ends included. The germline V gene encodes CDR1 LNHDA and CDR2 SQIVND (reference sequence). Per the authors' pipeline: Amplification of reference gene primers was used by the study to estimate nucleated cell counts. Using immunoSEQ multiplex PCR, the repertoire was profiled, and TCRdb retains in-frame clones only, with some absent. The V and J calls and clone size come from that table; D and trimming were worked out from the DNA. The profile shows some 220,000 clones, around four fifths of them singletons. This clone has only a few counts. The conserved phenylalanine or tryptophan normally closing the CDR3 is absent here, so this likely arose from a read error. Because the CDR3's place on the DNA is in doubt, the DNA is left out and the CDR3 is given as listed by TCRdb.

This receptor was obtained from a woman aged 60-70 years with active or convalescent COVID-19. This chain uses TRBV19 with TRBJ2-7; TRBD2 is the table's D call and was not checked against the DNA. Sequenced sample: peripheral blood. CDR3 region: CARDKLAFPSG.